The T cell receptor beta chain described here comes from a study of T cell responses to AZD1222 COVID-19 vaccine. Of note for this clone: Its target is unknown.

Study-level points and caveats: Seropositivity was recorded at baseline in only 6 or 7 AZD1222 recipients. In a largely white British group with more females than males, clonal diversity was possibly underestimated.

V lost 4 bases and J 3 bases, leaving 12 bases between the germline ends. Germline values: CDR1 MRHNA, CDR2 SNTAGT. The CDR3 extends over 14 amino acids. The assay was immunoSEQ multiplex PCR, and TCRdb's table has in-frame clones only and misses some. The sample has 150,000 or so clones, around 90% seen once. The TCR comes from an adult in good health. Source: peripheral blood, taken on day 0 of AZD1222 vaccination. The chain has TRBV6-4 and TRBJ1-1; the D gene is possibly TRBD1 (5 bases). CDR3: CASSVLGGDTEAFF. The CDR3 DNA is TGTGCCAGCAGTGTTTTGGGGGGGGACACTGAAGCTTTCTTT.